The 28 T cell receptor beta chains below come from one sample, sequenced in a study of blood T cell repertoires in COVID-19. Sequencing used immunoSEQ multiplex PCR; TCRdb keeps in-frame clones, though not all of them. The sample consists of under 65,000 clones, approximately 86% of them appearing once. The material sequenced was peripheral blood. The source of these receptors is a man aged 55 to 69 with acute or convalescent COVID-19.

The DNA for the CDR3 is TGTGCCACTGGTCCGGGGTCCACAACTAATGAAAAACTGTTTTTT. The encoded protein is CATGPGSTTNEKLFF. The rearrangement uses TRBV15 and TRBJ1-4, with no clear D. The CDR3 covers 15 residues. V dropped 9 bases and J dropped 0 bases, with 14 bases sitting between them. Germline assignment: CDR1 LNHNV and CDR2 YYDKDF (reference sequence).

The chain is built from TRBV19 and TRBJ1-5; 8 nucleotides align to TRBD1. The CDR3 is 16 residues long. CDR1 is LNHDA, CDR2 SQIVND, per germline (reference sequence). Trimming removed 5 bases from V and 0 bases from J; junction bases left unmatched: 6. CDR3 in DNA: TGTGCCAGTAGTTTACAGGGGGACTATAGCAATCAGCCCCAGCATTTT. Residues: CASSLQGDYSNQPQHF.

V usage is TRBV5-1 and J usage is TRBJ1-5, with D possibly matching TRBD1 (5 bases). Trimming took 8 bases from V and 2 from J, leaving 17 bases between them. Germline V gene lookup returns CDR1 SGHRS and CDR2 YFSETQ. This CDR3 comprises 15 residues. The CDR3 sequence: CASGRGSDGNQPQHF. Here the CDR3 DNA reads TGCGCCAGTGGAAGGGGTAGTGATGGCAATCAGCCCCAGCATTTT.

This clone was recorded once. The junction differs from germline at one of its ends, possibly a read error. The chain recombines TRBV9 with TRBJ2-1; D is possibly TRBD2 (6 bases). CDR3 size: 14 residues. Germline V gene data show CDR1 as SGDLS and CDR2 as YYNGEE. Here the CDR3 DNA reads TGCCACCGAGGAGGGAGTGACTTCTACAATGAGCAGTTCTTC. Protein: CHRGGSDFYNEQFF.

In its sample, this clone was seen a few times. This sequence joins TRBV7-2 and TRBJ2-7, with 7 bases fitting TRBD2. V dropped 1 base and J dropped 6; count of bases not matched to a gene: 12. This CDR3 is 16 amino acids long. CDR1 SGHTA and CDR2 FQGNSA come from the germline V gene. This chain's CDR3 is CASSLVGAPLAAEQYF. For the CDR3, the DNA is TGTGCCAGCAGCTTAGTTGGGGCACCTCTAGCGGCCGAGCAGTACTTC.

The V and J genes are TRBV27 and TRBJ2-1; TRBD2 aligns across 12 bases. Germline CDR1 is MNHEY and CDR2 is SMNVEV (reference sequence). The CDR3 has 13 residues. J gave up 9 bases and V 5 bases, and 2 bases lay outside the gene matches. CDR3 sequence: CASSVGLAGEQFF. The DNA of the CDR3 is TGTGCCAGCAGTGTGGGACTAGCGGGTGAGCAGTTCTTC.

The chain links TRBV29-1 to TRBJ1-3; D gene unclear. Germline V gene lookup returns CDR1 SQVTM and CDR2 ANQGSEA. The V gene lost 4 bases and the J gene lost 0 bases, with 13 bases spanning the gap. There are 15 residues in the CDR3. Here the CDR3 DNA reads TGCAGCGTTGCAATGGGCAGAAACTCTGGAAACACCATATATTTT. It yields the protein CSVAMGRNSGNTIYF.

This chain uses TRBV3-1 (or the pseudogene TRBV3-2) with TRBJ1-1; D is possibly TRBD1 (6 bases). The CDR3 loop spans 15 amino acids. Germline V gene lookup returns CDR1 LGHDT and CDR2 YNNKEL (reference sequence). Trimming pared 2 bases from V and 10 bases from J, leaving 20 bases between. CDR3 DNA sequence: TGTGCCAGCAGCCAACCGACAACCGAACAGGGAAGAGCTTTCTTT. As protein: CASSQPTTEQGRAFF.

This clone came up once. The rearrangement joins TRBV6-5 to TRBJ1-1; D uncertain. CDR1 and CDR2 (germline): MNHEY, SVGAGI. The CDR3 extends over 13 amino acids. V lost 7 bases, J lost 5 bases, and 14 bases lay in between. CDR3 in amino acids: CASIRISGTEAFF. Written as DNA, the CDR3 is TGTGCCAGCATTCGAATTTCCGGGACTGAAGCTTTCTTT.

This rearrangement joins TRBV4-2 to TRBJ2-2; maybe TRBD2 (5 bases). Germline CDR1 and CDR2: LGHNA and YNFKEQ. V gave up 1 base and J gave up 4 bases, with 10 bases separating them. The CDR3 is 15 amino acids. CDR3 protein: CASSQVGLPTGELFF. DNA of the CDR3: TGTGCCAGCAGCCAAGTCGGACTGCCCACCGGGGAGCTGTTTTTT.

The CDR3 DNA follows: TGTGCCAGCAGGGGCTTCAGTTTAAGTGACACCATATATTTT. Protein sequence: CASRGFSLSDTIYF. The chain uses TRBV2 and TRBJ1-3; D ambiguous. This CDR3 comprises 14 residues. Germline V gives CDR1 SNHLY, CDR2 FYNNEI. V shed 6 bases and J shed 8 bases, with 17 bases lying between them.

With regard to this clone: Additional DNA sequences in this sample encode the identical CDR3. The chain combines TRBV9 with TRBJ1-4; TRBD1 matches 10 bases. CDR1 is SGDLS, CDR2 YYNGEE, per germline. V was clipped by 2 bases and J by 5 bases; unmatched bases: 6. This CDR3 contains 16 residues. Here the CDR3 reads CASSVATGGTNEKLFF. In DNA form, the CDR3 reads TGTGCCAGCAGCGTGGCGACAGGGGGCACAAATGAAAAACTGTTTTTT.

The chain links TRBV28 to TRBJ1-5; D is uncertain. This CDR3 has 14 residues. V shed 9 bases and J shed 3 bases, with 15 bases lying between them. Germline lookup yields CDR1 MDHEN and CDR2 SYDVKM. CDR3 DNA: TGTGCCAGTGAAACCACAGTCCTCAATCAGCCCCAGCATTTT. Residues: CASETTVLNQPQHF.

This chain uses TRBV24-1 with TRBJ2-1, with 11 bases lining up with TRBD1. J was trimmed by 7 bases and V by 5 bases; bases with no gene match: 12. The CDR3 is 17 amino acids. CDR1 is KGHDR, CDR2 SFDVKD, per germline. CDR3 amino acids: CATSGSAGTGGRNEQFF. The CDR3 region has the DNA TGTGCCACCAGTGGATCAGCCGGGACAGGGGGAAGGAATGAGCAGTTCTTC.

V and J are TRBV7-9 and TRBJ2-2; 8 bases align to TRBD1. The junction had 7 bases not matched to a gene; V was cut back by 0 bases and J by 7 bases. Germline V lookup: CDR1 SEHNR, CDR2 FQNEAQ (reference sequence). CDR3 size: 16 residues. In DNA, the CDR3 is TGTGCCAGCAGCTTAGCGCGGACGACAGGGGTCGGGGAGCTGTTTTTT. Translating gives CASSLARTTGVGELFF.

The V gene is TRBV7-8, the J gene TRBJ2-1, with 9 bases identical to TRBD2. After removal of 7 bases from V and 0 bases from J, the junction contained 7 bases not matched to a gene. The CDR3 is 16 residues long. Germline V lookup: CDR1 SGHVS, CDR2 FQNEAQ. The CDR3 reads CASNRGGVNSYNEQFF. The CDR3 bases are TGTGCCAGCAACCGCGGGGGGGTAAACTCCTACAATGAGCAGTTCTTC.

The gene calls are TRBV6-5 and TRBJ2-7; 7 bases agree with TRBD1. CDR1 and CDR2 from the germline V gene are MNHEY and SVGAGI. Trimming at V came to 6 bases and at J to 2 bases, leaving 7 bases not matched to a gene. The CDR3 spans 14 residues. CDR3 DNA sequence: TGTGCCAGCAGCAACCGACAGGGAACCTACGAGCAGTACTTC. Residues: CASSNRQGTYEQYF.

This clone has only one observation. The CDR3 sequence is CASSTGTSGYEQYF. The CDR3 coding sequence is TGCGCCAGCAGCACCGGGACTAGCGGCTACGAGCAGTACTTC. The V and J genes are TRBV5-1 and TRBJ2-7; 11 bases map to TRBD2. CDR1 SGHRS and CDR2 YFSETQ come from the germline V gene. The CDR3 contains 14 residues. V gave up 4 bases and J gave up 3 bases; unmatched junction bases: 3. The full variable domain, completed using reference TRBV5-1 and TRBJ2-7, is KAGVTQTPRYLIKTRGQQVTLSCSPISGHRSVSWYQQTPGQGLQFLFEYFSETQRNKGNFPGRFSGRQFSNSRSEMNVSTLELGDSALYLCASSTGTSGYEQYFGPGTRLTVT.

This chain connects TRBV19 to TRBJ2-7; TRBD2 might be the D (5 bases). Looked up from germline, CDR1 is LNHDA and CDR2 is SQIVND (reference sequence). This CDR3 has 12 amino acids. The ends were cut back, 3 bases at V and 5 bases at J, with 8 bases in the middle. CDR3 sequence: CASSMTGNEQYF. CDR3 DNA sequence: TGTGCCAGTAGTATGACGGGAAACGAGCAGTACTTC.

The chain uses TRBV7-9 and TRBJ1-3; the D gene is possibly TRBD1 (5 bases). V was trimmed by 8 bases and J by 0 bases, leaving 17 bases between them. The CDR3 spans 16 residues. Germline V gene data show CDR1 as SEHNR and CDR2 as FQNEAQ (reference sequence). CDR3 residues: CASGTQKHFSGNTIYF. The CDR3 region has the DNA TGTGCCAGCGGGACTCAAAAACATTTCTCTGGAAACACCATATATTTT.

The chain couples TRBV4-3 to TRBJ2-1, with D unclear. Per the germline V gene, CDR1 is LGHNA and CDR2 is YSLEER. The CDR3 contains 16 residues. Trimming left V 1 base short and J 3 bases short, with 13 bases between. The CDR3 DNA sequence: TGCGCCAGCAGCCAAGCCCTTGGAGAGGTCTACAATGAGCAGTTCTTC. This sequence encodes CASSQALGEVYNEQFF.

This chain links TRBV6-5 with TRBJ1-4; D is possibly TRBD1 (5 bases). Germline V CDR1 and CDR2: MNHEY, SVGAGI. V lost 8 bases and J 0 bases, leaving 10 bases between the germline ends. The CDR3 is 14 amino acids. This CDR3 is CASRGLATNEKLFF. DNA for the CDR3: TGTGCCAGCCGGGGGTTAGCAACTAATGAAAAACTGTTTTTT.

This chain joins TRBV6-2 or TRBV6-3 and TRBJ1-1; D not certain. The CDR3 runs 13 residues. Germline V gene data show CDR1 as MNHEY and CDR2 as SVGEGT. Trimming shortened V by 3 bases and J by 4 bases, and 9 bases separated the two germline ends. CDR3 sequence (DNA): TGTGCCAGCAGTTATTGGACTGGCACTGAAGCTTTCTTT. Residues: CASSYWTGTEAFF.

This sequence joins TRBV3-1 (or the pseudogene TRBV3-2) and TRBJ2-1, with a possible D match to TRBD2 (5 bases). The germline CDR1 and CDR2 sequences are LGHDT and YNNKEL (reference sequence). Trimming cost V 2 bases and J 8 bases, with 10 bases left between them. The CDR3 is 13 amino acids. The CDR3, as DNA: TGTGCCAGCAGCCAACGGGGTAGCGATGAGCAGTTCTTC. Translating gives CASSQRGSDEQFF.

This chain uses TRBV19 with TRBJ1-5; TRBD1 might be the D (6 bases). The germline V and J ends were trimmed by 2 bases and 2 bases, with 10 bases remaining between them. Per the germline V gene, CDR1 is LNHDA and CDR2 is SQIVND (reference sequence). The CDR3 loop spans 15 amino acids. CDR3 coding DNA: TGTGCCAGTAGTATAACAGGGATCGGCAATCAGCCCCAGCATTTT. It yields the protein CASSITGIGNQPQHF. Full variable domain (remainder filled in from reference TRBV19 and TRBJ1-5): DGGITQSPKYLFRKEGQNVTLSCEQNLNHDAMYWYRQDPGQGLRLIYYSQIVNDFQKGDIAEGYSVSREKKESFPLTVTSAQKNPTAFYLCASSITGIGNQPQHFGDGTRLSIL.

The chain recombines TRBV28 with TRBJ1-1; D not resolved. CDR1 is MDHEN, CDR2 SYDVKM, per germline. CDR3 size: 14 residues. Trimming removed 6 bases from V and 2 bases from J, with 13 bases in between. CDR3 DNA: TGTGCCAGCAGCCCCCGCAGACAAAACACTGAAGCTTTCTTT. Translation gives CASSPRRQNTEAFF.

The chain links TRBV5-4 to TRBJ2-7; the match to TRBD2 covers 11 bases. Germline loops: CDR1 SGHNT, CDR2 YYREEE (reference sequence). Trimming at V came to 4 bases and at J to 7 bases, leaving 13 bases not matched to a gene. The CDR3 runs to 16 residues. CDR3 in amino acids: CASSTGLAGPLEEQYF. The CDR3 DNA reads TGTGCCAGCAGCACAGGACTAGCGGGTCCTCTAGAGGAGCAGTACTTC.

The rearrangement uses TRBV3-1 (or the pseudogene TRBV3-2) and TRBJ2-3; a weak D match, TRBD2 (6 bases). The CDR3 runs 14 residues. Germline V gene data show CDR1 as LGHDT and CDR2 as YNNKEL (reference sequence). The germline V and J ends were trimmed by 7 bases and 0 bases, with 11 bases remaining between them. The CDR3 bases are TGTGCCAGCAAGGGCGGGATCAGCACAGATACGCAGTATTTT. It specifies CASKGGISTDTQYF.